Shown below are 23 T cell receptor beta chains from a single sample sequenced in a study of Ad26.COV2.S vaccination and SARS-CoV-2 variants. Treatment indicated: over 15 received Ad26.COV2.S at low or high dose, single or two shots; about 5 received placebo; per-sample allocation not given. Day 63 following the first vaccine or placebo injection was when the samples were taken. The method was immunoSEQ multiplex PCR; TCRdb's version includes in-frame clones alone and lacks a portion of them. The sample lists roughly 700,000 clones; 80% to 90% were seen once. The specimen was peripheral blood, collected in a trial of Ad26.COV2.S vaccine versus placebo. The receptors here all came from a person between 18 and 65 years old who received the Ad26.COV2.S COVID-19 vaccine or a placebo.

The CDR3 coding sequence is TGCGCCAGCAGCTTGAGGCTAGCGGGAGATAATGAGCAGTTCTTC. Translating it yields CASSLRLAGDNEQFF. The chain links TRBV5-1 to TRBJ2-1; TRBD2 agrees at 10 bases. The V segment lost 1 base and the J segment 7 bases; nucleotides outside the gene matches: 5. Germline values: CDR1 SGHRS, CDR2 YFSETQ. CDR3 length: 15 amino acids.

CDR3 DNA sequence: TGTGCCATCAGCGCAGGGGACTACTATGGCTACACCTTC. It codes for CAISAGDYYGYTF. V usage is TRBV10-3 and J usage is TRBJ1-2; maybe TRBD1 (6 bases). The CDR3 is made up of 13 amino acids. Looked up from germline, CDR1 is ENHRY and CDR2 is SYGVKD. V lost 6 bases and J 3 bases, leaving 11 bases between the germline ends.

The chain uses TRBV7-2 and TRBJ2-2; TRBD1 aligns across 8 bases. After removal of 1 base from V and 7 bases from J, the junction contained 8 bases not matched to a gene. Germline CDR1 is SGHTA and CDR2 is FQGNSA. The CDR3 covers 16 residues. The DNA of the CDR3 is TGTGCCAGCAGCTTAGGGCAGGGGGCTTGGAACGGGGAGCTGTTTTTT. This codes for CASSLGQGAWNGELFF.

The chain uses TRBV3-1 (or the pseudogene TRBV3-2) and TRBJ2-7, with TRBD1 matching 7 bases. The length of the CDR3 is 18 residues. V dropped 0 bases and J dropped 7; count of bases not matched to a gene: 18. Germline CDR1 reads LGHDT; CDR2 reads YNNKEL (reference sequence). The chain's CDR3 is CASSQESSLTGKILEQYF. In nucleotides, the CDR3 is TGTGCCAGCAGCCAAGAAAGCTCCTTGACAGGGAAGATATTAGAGCAGTACTTC.

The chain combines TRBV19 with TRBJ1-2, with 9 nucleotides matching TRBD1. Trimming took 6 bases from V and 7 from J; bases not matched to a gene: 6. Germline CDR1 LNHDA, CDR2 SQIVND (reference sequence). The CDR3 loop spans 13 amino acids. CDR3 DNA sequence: TGTGCCAGTAGCCTACAGGGGGCGGGTGGCTACACCTTC. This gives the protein CASSLQGAGGYTF.

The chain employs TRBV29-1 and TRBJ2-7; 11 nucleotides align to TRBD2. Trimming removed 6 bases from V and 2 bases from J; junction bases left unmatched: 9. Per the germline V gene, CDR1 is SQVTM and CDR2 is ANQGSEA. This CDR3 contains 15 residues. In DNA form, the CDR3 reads TGCAGCGTCAGACAGATGGGACTAGCGGCCTACGAGCAGTACTTC. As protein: CSVRQMGLAAYEQYF.

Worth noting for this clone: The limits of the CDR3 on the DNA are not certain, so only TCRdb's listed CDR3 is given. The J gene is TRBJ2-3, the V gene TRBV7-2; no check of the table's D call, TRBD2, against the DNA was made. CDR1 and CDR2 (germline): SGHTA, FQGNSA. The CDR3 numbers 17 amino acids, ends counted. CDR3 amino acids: CASSWASGTSGGEKVYF.

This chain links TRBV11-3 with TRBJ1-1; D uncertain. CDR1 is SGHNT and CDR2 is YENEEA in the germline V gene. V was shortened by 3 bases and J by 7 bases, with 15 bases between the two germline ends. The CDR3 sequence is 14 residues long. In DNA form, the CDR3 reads TGTGCCAGCAGCTTGAGGGCTGGATTCGGTGAAGCTTTCTTT. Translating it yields CASSLRAGFGEAFF.

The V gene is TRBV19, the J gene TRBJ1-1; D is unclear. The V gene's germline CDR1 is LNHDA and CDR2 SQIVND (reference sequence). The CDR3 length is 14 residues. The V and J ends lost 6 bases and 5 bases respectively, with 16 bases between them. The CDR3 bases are TGTGCCAGTAGCCTCTTATGGGGAATGACTGAAGCTTTCTTT. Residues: CASSLLWGMTEAFF. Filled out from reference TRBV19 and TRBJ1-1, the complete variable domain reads DGGITQSPKYLFRKEGQNVTLSCEQNLNHDAMYWYRQDPGQGLRLIYYSQIVNDFQKGDIAEGYSVSREKKESFPLTVTSAQKNPTAFYLCASSLLWGMTEAFFGQGTRLTVV.

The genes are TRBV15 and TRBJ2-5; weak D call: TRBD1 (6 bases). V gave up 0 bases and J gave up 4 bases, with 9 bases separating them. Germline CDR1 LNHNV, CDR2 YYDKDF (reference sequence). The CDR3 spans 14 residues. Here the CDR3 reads CATSRDQGGETQYF. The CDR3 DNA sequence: TGTGCCACCAGCAGAGATCAAGGGGGAGAGACCCAGTACTTC.

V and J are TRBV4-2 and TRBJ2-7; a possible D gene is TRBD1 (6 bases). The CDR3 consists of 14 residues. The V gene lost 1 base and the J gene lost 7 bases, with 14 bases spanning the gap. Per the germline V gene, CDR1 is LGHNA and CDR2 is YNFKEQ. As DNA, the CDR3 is TGTGCCAGCAGCCAAGGCCAGGGGCCTAGGGAGCAGTACTTC. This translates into CASSQGQGPREQYF.

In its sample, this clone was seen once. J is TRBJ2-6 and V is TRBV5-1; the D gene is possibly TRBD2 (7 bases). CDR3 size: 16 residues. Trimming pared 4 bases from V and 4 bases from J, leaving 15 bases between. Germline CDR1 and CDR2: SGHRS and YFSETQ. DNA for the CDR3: TGCGCCAGCAGCCCCTGGGGGGGGGCGGGGGCCAACGTCCTGACTTTC. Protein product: CASSPWGGAGANVLTF. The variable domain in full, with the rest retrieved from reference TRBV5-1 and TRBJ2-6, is KAGVTQTPRYLIKTRGQQVTLSCSPISGHRSVSWYQQTPGQGLQFLFEYFSETQRNKGNFPGRFSGRQFSNSRSEMNVSTLELGDSALYLCASSPWGGAGANVLTFGAGSRLTVL.

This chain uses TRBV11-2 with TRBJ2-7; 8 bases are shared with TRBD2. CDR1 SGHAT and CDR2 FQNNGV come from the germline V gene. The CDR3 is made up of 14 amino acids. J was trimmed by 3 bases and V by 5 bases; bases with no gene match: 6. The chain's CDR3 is CASSQELAVYEQYF. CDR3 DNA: TGTGCCAGCAGCCAAGAACTAGCGGTCTACGAGCAGTACTTC.

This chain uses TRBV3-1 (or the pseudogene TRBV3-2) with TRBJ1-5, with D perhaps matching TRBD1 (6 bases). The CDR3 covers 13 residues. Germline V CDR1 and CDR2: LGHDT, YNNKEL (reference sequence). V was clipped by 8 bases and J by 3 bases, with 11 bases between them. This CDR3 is CASGGSYNQPQHF. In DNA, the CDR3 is TGTGCCAGCGGGGGCAGTTACAATCAGCCCCAGCATTTT.

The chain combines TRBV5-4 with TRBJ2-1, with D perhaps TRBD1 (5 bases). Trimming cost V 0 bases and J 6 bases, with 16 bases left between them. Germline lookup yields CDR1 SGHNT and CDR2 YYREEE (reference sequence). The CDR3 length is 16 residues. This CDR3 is CASSLGQGTRSNEQFF. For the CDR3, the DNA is TGTGCCAGCAGCTTGGGGCAGGGCACGAGGTCCAATGAGCAGTTCTTC. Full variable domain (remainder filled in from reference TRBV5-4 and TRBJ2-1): ETGVTQSPTHLIKTRGQQVTLRCSSQSGHNTVSWYQQALGQGPQFIFQYYREEENGRGNFPPRFSGLQFPNYSSELNVNALELDDSALYLCASSLGQGTRSNEQFFGPGTRLTVL.

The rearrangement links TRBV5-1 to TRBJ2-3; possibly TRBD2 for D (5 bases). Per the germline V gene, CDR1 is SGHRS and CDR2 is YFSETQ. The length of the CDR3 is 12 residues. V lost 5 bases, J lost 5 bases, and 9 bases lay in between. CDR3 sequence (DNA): TGCGCCAGCAGAGCAGAGGGAGATACGCAGTATTTT. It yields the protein CASRAEGDTQYF.

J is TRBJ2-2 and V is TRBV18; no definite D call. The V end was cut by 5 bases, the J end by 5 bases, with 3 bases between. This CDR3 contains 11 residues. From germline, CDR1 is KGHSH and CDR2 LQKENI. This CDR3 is CASSGTGELFF. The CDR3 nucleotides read TGTGCCAGCTCAGGGACCGGGGAGCTGTTTTTT. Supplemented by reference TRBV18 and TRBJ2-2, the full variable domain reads NAGVMQNPRHLVRRRGQEARLRCSPMKGHSHVYWYRQLPEEGLKFMVYLQKENIIDESGMPKERFSAEFPKEGPSILRIQQVVRGDSAAYFCASSGTGELFFGEGSRLTVL.

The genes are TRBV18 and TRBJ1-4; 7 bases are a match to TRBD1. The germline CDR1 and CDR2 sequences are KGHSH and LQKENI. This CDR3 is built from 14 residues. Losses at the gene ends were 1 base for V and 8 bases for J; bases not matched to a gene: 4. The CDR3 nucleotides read TGTGCCAGCTCACCACAGGGGGCGAAAGAAAAACTGTTTTTT. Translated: CASSPQGAKEKLFF.

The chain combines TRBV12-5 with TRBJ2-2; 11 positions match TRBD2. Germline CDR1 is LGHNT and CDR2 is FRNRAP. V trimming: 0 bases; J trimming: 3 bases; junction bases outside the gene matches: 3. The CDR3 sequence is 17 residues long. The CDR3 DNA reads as TGTGCTAGTGGTTTGGTACTAGCGGGGGACCACACCGGGGAGCTGTTTTTT. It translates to CASGLVLAGDHTGELFF.

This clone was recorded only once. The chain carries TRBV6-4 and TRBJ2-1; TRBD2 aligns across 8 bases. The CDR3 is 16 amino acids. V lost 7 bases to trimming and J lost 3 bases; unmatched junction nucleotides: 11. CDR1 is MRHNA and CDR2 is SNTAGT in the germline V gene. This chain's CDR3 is CASTLRTSKFYNEQFF. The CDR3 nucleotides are TGTGCCAGCACCCTTAGGACTAGCAAGTTCTACAATGAGCAGTTCTTC.

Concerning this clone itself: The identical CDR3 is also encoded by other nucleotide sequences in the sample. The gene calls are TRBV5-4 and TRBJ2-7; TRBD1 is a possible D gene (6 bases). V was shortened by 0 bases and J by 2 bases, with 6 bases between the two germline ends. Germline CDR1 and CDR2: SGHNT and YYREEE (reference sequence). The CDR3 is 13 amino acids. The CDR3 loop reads CASSLDRAYEQYF. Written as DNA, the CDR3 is TGTGCCAGCAGCTTGGACAGGGCCTACGAGCAGTACTTC. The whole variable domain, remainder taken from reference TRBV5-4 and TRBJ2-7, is ETGVTQSPTHLIKTRGQQVTLRCSSQSGHNTVSWYQQALGQGPQFIFQYYREEENGRGNFPPRFSGLQFPNYSSELNVNALELDDSALYLCASSLDRAYEQYFGPGTRLTVT.

This CDR3 reads CASSLEEGGRGYTF. The DNA of the CDR3 is TGCGCCAGCAGCTTGGAAGAGGGGGGTCGAGGCTACACCTTC. The chain links TRBV5-1 to TRBJ1-2; perhaps TRBD1 as D (6 bases). Trimming took 0 bases from V and 8 from J, leaving 14 bases between them. CDR1 SGHRS and CDR2 YFSETQ come from the germline V gene. CDR3 length: 14 amino acids.

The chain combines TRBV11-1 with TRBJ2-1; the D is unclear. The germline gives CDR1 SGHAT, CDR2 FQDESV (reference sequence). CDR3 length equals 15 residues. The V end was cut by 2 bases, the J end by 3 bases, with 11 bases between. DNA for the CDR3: TGTGCCAGCAGCTTAACCGAGTTAAACTACAATGAGCAGTTCTTC. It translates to CASSLTELNYNEQFF.